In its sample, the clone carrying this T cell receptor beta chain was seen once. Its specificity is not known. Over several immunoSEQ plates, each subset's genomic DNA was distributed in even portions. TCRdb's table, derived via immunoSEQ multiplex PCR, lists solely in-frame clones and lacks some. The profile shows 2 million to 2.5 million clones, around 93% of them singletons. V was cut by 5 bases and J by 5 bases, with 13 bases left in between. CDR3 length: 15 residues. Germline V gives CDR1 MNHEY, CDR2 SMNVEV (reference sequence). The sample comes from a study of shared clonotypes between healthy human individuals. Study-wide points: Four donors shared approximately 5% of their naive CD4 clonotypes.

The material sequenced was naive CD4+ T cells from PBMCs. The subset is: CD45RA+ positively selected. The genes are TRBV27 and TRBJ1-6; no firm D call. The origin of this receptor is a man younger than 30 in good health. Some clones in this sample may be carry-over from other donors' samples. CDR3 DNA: TGTGCCAGCAGTCCCCGTAGTGGAGATAATTCACCCCTCCACTTT. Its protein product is CASSPRSGDNSPLHF.